Given below is one T cell receptor (beta chain) in context. The use of a sample-barcoded 5' primer and a J-beta primer mix characterized a second PCR of about 7 to 12 cycles. TCRdb itself ran the 5' RACE reads through MiXCR, one entry per CDR3 protein. The sample carries 600,000 or so distinct CDR3 sequences, around half recorded once. These data come from a study of blood T cells in healthy people across ages. The CDR3 is made up of 16 amino acids. J was trimmed by 3 bases and V by 2 bases; bases with no gene match: 4. Germline V gene sequence: CDR1 SGHTA, CDR2 FQGTGA. Source material: blood. The chain employs TRBV7-3 and TRBJ2-3, with 11 bases lining up with TRBD2. The source is a man of 80 years or more in good health. CDR3 protein: CASSLRGLAATDTQYF. Written as DNA, the CDR3 is TGTGCCAGCAGCTTACGGGGACTAGCGGCTACAGATACGCAGTATTTT.